Below, one T cell receptor (beta chain) is given with its context. This entry belongs to a study of technical replicates of blood from a few donors. The repertoire was sequenced with immunoSEQ multiplex PCR; TCRdb's copy has only in-frame clones and lacks some. The table lists under 90,000 clones, 98% of them singletons, with roughly 0.16% in the top ten. The length of the CDR3 is 17 residues. Trimming took 3 bases from V and 0 from J; bases not matched to a gene: 6. In germline, CDR1 is MGHRA, CDR2 YSYEKL. The chain recombines TRBV4-1 with TRBJ1-2, with 11 bases aligning to TRBD1. What was sequenced was T cells isolated from PBMCs. This TCR derives from a human donor in good health. Here the CDR3 DNA reads TGCGCCAGCAGCCACCCGGGACAGGGGGAGCCTAACTATGGCTACACCTTC. It translates to CASSHPGQGEPNYGYTF.